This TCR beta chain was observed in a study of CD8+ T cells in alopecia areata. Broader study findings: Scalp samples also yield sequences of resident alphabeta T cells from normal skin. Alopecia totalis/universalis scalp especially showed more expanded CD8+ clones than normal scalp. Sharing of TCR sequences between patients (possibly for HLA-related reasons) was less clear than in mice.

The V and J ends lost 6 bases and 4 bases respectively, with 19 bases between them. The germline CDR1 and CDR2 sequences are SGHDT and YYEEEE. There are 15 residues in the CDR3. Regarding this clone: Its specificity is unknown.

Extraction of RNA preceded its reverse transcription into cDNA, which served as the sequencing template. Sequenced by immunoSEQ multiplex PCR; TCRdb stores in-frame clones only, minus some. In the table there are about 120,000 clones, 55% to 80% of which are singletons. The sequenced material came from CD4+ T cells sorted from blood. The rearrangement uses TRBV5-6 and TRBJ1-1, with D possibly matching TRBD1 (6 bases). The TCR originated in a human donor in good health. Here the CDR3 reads CASTPGAGEGTEAFF. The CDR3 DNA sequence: TGTGCCAGCACCCCGGGGGCAGGGGAGGGCACTGAAGCTTTCTTT. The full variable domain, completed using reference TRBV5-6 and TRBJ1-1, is DAGVTQSPTHLIKTRGQQVTLRCSPKSGHDTVSWYQQALGQGPQFIFQYYEEEERQRGNFPDRFSGHQFPNYSSELNVNALLLGDSALYLCASTPGAGEGTEAFFGQGTRLTVV.